The clone carrying this TCR beta chain was counted a few times. Its antigen is unknown. Data came from immunoSEQ multiplex PCR; TCRdb stores just in-frame clones and leaves some out. The profile shows tens of thousands of clones, more than 75% of them singletons. V trimming: 0 bases; J trimming: 5 bases; junction bases outside the gene matches: 8. From germline, CDR1 is SGHRS and CDR2 YFSETQ. This CDR3 spans 15 amino acids. This entry is derived from a study of T cell clones after liver transplantation. Study-level background: Apart from a few HCV-positive recipients, transplants were for non-autoimmune, non-viral reasons. Study findings and constraints: A significant post-transplant drop in circulating graft-donor-reactive CD4 TCRbeta sequences occurred in most of the 8 subjects. A larger donor-reactive than third-party decline suggested partial antigen-specific deletion.

This receptor was obtained from a human donor who received a liver transplant. Sequencing used CD4+ T cells from blood, obtained before liver transplant. The chain combines TRBV5-1 with TRBJ2-7; 7 bases line up with TRBD2. The CDR3: CASSLVSGGKDEQYF. The CDR3 nucleotides read TGCGCCAGCAGCTTGGTCTCGGGAGGCAAAGACGAGCAGTACTTC.